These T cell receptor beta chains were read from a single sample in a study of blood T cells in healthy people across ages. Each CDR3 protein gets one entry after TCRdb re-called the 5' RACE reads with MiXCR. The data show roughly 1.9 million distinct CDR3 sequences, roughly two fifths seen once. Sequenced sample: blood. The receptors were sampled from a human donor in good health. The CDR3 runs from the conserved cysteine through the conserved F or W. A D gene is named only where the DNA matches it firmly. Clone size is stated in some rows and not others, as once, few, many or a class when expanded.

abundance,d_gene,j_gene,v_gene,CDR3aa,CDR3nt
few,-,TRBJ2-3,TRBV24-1,CATRGGHLDTQYF,TGTGCCACCAGGGGGGGCCACCTCGATACGCAGTATTTT
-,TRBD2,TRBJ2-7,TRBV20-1,CSARVRGYSYEQYF,TGCAGTGCTAGAGTGCGGGGGTACTCCTACGAGCAGTACTTC
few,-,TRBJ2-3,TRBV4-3,CASSRGRGLPRTDTQYF,TGCGCCAGCAGCCGCGGGCGAGGACTCCCTCGCACAGATACGCAGTATTTT
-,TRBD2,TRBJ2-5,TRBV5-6,CASSLLAGGLYGKTQYF,TGTGCCAGCAGCTTGCTAGCGGGGGGGTTATACGGGAAGACCCAGTACTTC
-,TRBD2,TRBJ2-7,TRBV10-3,CAISSGGETSYEQYF,TGTGCCATCAGTTCGGGGGGTGAGACCTCCTACGAGCAGTACTTC
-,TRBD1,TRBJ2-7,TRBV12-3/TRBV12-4,CASSSGGDVFYEQYF,TGTGCCAGCAGTTCAGGGGGCGATGTTTTCTACGAGCAGTACTTC
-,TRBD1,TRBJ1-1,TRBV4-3,CASSQESTGEFGAFF,TGCGCCAGCAGCCAAGAATCCACAGGGGAATTTGGCGCTTTCTTT
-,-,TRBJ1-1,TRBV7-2,CASSLGVPYFEAFF,TGTGCCAGCAGCTTAGGGGTACCGTACTTTGAAGCTTTCTTT
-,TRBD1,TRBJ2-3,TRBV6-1,CAGGDRGTDTQYF,TGTGCCGGGGGGGACAGGGGCACAGATACGCAGTATTTT
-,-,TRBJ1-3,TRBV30,CAWSTAGKRAGNTIYF,TGTGCCTGGAGTACTGCAGGGAAAAGGGCTGGAAACACCATATATTTT
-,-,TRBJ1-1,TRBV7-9,CASSRDGTEAFF,TGTGCCAGCAGTCGGGACGGAACTGAAGCTTTCTTT
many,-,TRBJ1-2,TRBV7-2,CASSLVGLGYTF,TGTGCCAGCAGCTTAGTGGGTTTGGGCTACACCTTC
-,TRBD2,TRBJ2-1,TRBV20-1,CSATSGGVYNEQFF,TGCAGTGCTACGAGCGGGGGGGTTTACAATGAGCAGTTCTTC
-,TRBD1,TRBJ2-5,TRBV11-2,CASKGFSKPPRTGDGETQYF,TGTGCAAGCAAAGGGTTCTCAAAACCACCTCGCACAGGGGATGGCGAGACCCAGTACTTC
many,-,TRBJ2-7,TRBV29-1,CSVALTAFGEQYF,TGCAGCGTTGCCCTGACAGCGTTCGGCGAGCAGTACTTC
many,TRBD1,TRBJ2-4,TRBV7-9,CASSRQGAIQYF,TGTGCCAGCAGCCGACAGGGAGCCATTCAGTACTTC
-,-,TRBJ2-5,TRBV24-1,CATQLPGQETQYF,TGTGCCACACAATTACCGGGCCAAGAGACCCAGTACTTC
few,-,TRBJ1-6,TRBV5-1,CASSFGQQDNSPLHF,TGCGCCAGCAGCTTCGGACAGCAGGATAATTCACCCCTCCACTTT
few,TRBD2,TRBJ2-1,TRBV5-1,CASSLYRTSVYKEFF,TGCGCCAGCAGCTTGTATCGGACTAGCGTTTATAAAGAGTTCTTC
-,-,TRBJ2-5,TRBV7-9,CASSPYQGNQETQYF,TGTGCCAGCAGCCCCTACCAAGGGAACCAAGAGACCCAGTACTTC
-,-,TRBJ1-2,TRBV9,CASSVRERGGYTF,TGTGCCAGCAGCGTCAGGGAGCGGGGAGGCTACACCTTC
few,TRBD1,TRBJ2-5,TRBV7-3,CASSFLGGSGETQYF,TGTGCCAGCAGCTTTCTAGGGGGCTCAGGGGAGACCCAGTACTTC
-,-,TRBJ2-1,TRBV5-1,CASSFGTPQYNEQFF,TGCGCCAGCAGCTTCGGGACACCGCAATACAATGAGCAGTTCTTC
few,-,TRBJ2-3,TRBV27,CASSFYADTQYF,TGTGCCAGCAGTTTCTACGCAGATACGCAGTATTTT
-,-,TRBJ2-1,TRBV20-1,CSARDINNEQFF,TGCAGTGCTAGAGATATTAACAATGAGCAGTTCTTC
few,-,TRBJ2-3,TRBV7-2,CASSSGHLGGTDTQYF,TGTGCCAGCAGCTCGGGGCATTTGGGCGGCACAGATACGCAGTATTTT
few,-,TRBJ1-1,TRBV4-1,CASSQFRVNTEAFF,TGCGCCAGCAGCCAATTTAGGGTGAACACTGAAGCTTTCTTT
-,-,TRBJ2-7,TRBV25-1,CASSEYRFGAGLSYEQYF,TGTGCCAGCAGTGAATATAGGTTTGGGGCAGGCCTCTCCTACGAGCAGTACTTC
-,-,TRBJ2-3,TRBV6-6,CASSYSKWPPNTQYF,TGTGCCAGCAGTTACTCGAAATGGCCCCCGAATACGCAGTATTTT
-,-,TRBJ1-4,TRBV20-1,CSARDRRGGEKLFF,TGCAGTGCTAGAGATCGGCGCGGGGGGGAAAAACTGTTTTTT
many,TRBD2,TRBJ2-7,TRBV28,CASSLSGGYYEQYF,TGTGCCAGCAGTTTATCGGGGGGATATTACGAGCAGTACTTC
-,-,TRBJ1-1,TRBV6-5,CASRGMGGDTEAFF,TGTGCCAGCAGGGGAATGGGGGGAGACACTGAAGCTTTCTTT
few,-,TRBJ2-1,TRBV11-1,CASSFGPYYNEQFF,TGTGCCAGCAGCTTCGGACCTTACTACAATGAGCAGTTCTTC
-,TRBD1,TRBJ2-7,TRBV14,CASWDSSLKDEQYF,TGTGCCAGCTGGGACAGTTCCCTAAAGGACGAGCAGTACTTC
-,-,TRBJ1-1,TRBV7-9,CASSRGWVGQDTEAFF,TGCGCCAGCAGCCGGGGATGGGTTGGTCAGGACACTGAAGCTTTCTTT
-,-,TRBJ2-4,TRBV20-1,CSGEVPGSNIQYF,TGCAGTGGGGAGGTACCAGGGTCGAACATTCAGTACTTC
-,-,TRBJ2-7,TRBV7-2,CASSTKDEQYF,TGTGCCAGCAGCACGAAGGACGAGCAGTACTTC
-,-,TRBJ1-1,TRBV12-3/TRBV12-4,CASSFRAVGTEAFF,TGTGCCAGCAGCTTCCGGGCGGTGGGCACTGAAGCTTTCTTT
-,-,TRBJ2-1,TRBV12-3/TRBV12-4,CASSPRNLHYNEQFF,TGTGCCAGCAGTCCCCGGAACCTCCATTACAATGAGCAGTTCTTC
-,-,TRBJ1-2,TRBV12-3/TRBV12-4,CASSDSYLYGYTF,TGTGCCAGCAGCGACAGTTACCTCTATGGCTACACCTTC
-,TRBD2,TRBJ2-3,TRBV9,CASSRRGGSTDTQYF,TGTGCCAGCAGCAGGCGGGGGGGCAGCACAGATACGCAGTATTTT
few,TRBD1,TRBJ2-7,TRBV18,CASSPPGQVPTYEQYF,TGTGCCAGCTCACCACCGGGACAGGTTCCAACCTACGAGCAGTACTTC
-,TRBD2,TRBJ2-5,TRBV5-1,CTSSSRLAGFLSETQYF,TGCACCAGCAGCTCCAGACTAGCGGGGTTCCTATCGGAGACCCAGTACTTC
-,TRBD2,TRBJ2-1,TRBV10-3,CAISEKSGGANEQFF,TGTGCCATCAGTGAGAAGAGCGGGGGGGCAAATGAGCAGTTCTTC
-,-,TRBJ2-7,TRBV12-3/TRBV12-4,CASSLFAGGHEQYF,TGTGCCAGCAGTTTATTCGCAGGGGGGCACGAGCAGTACTTC
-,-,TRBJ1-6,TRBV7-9,CASSRENNSPLHF,TGTGCCAGCAGTCGTGAGAATAATTCACCCCTCCACTTT
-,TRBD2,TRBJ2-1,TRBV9,CASSHGTGGISYNEQFF,TGTGCCAGCAGCCATGGGACGGGGGGAATCTCCTACAATGAGCAGTTCTTC
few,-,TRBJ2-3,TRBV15,CATSRHPGRRSNTQYF,TGTGCCACCAGCAGACATCCGGGACGGCGTTCAAATACGCAGTATTTT
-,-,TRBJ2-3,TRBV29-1,CSVEGWGNTDTQYF,TGCAGCGTTGAAGGGTGGGGGAACACAGATACGCAGTATTTT
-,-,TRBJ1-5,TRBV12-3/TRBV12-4,CASSLTNQPRHF,TGTGCCAGCAGTTTAACCAATCAGCCCCGGCATTTT
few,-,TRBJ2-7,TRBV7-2,CASSSAVWARYEQYF,TGTGCCAGCAGCTCAGCGGTGTGGGCCCGTTACGAGCAGTACTTC
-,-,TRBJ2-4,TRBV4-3,CASSQEIAFGKNIQYF,TGCGCCAGCAGCCAAGAAATAGCCTTCGGCAAAAACATTCAGTACTTC
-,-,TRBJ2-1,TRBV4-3,CASSQARTAEQFF,TGCGCCAGCAGCCAAGCCCGGACGGCTGAGCAGTTCTTC
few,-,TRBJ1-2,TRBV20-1,CSARDYSRGYGYTF,TGCAGTGCTAGAGATTACAGCCGAGGCTATGGCTACACCTTC
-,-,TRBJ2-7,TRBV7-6,CASSLGTTGWYF,TGTGCCAGCAGCTTAGGTACCACAGGGTGGTACTTC
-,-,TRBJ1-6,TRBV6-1,CASSEALDSPLHF,TGTGCCAGCAGTGAAGCGTTGGATTCACCCCTCCACTTT
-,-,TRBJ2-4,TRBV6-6,CASSYIIRTEGKNIQYF,TGTGCCAGCAGTTACATCATCAGGACAGAAGGCAAAAACATTCAGTACTTC